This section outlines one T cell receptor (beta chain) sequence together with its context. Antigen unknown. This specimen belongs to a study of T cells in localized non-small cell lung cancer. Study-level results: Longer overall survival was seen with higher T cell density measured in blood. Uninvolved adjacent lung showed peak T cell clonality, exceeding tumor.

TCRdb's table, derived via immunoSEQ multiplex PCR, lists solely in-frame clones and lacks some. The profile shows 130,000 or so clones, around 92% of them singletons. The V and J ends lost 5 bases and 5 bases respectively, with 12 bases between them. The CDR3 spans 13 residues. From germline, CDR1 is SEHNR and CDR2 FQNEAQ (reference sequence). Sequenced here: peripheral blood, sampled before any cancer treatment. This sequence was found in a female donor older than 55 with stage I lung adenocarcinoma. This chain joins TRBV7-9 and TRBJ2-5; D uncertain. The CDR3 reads CASSPWDGETQYF. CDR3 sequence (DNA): TGTGCCAGCAGCCCCTGGGATGGGGAGACCCAGTACTTC.